Detailed here is one T cell receptor (beta chain). The germline V gene encodes CDR1 LGHDT and CDR2 YNNKEL (reference sequence). Trimming cost V 6 bases and J 3 bases, with 18 bases left between them. The CDR3 runs to 15 residues. This sample stems from a study of blood T cell repertoires in COVID-19. Overall study: The United States, Italy and Spain provided the acute and convalescent COVID-19 samples. The cDNA or gDNA used as material had been derived from T cells, B-cell-depleted T cells, or PBMCs.

Authors' methods: The assay estimated nucleated cells by amplifying reference gene primers. Assay used: immunoSEQ multiplex PCR; TCRdb lists only in-frame clones, some missing. The V and J calls and clone size come from that table; D and trimming were worked out from the DNA. The sample has about 72,000 clones, over 85% seen once. Sequencing used peripheral blood. The gene calls are TRBV3-1 (or the pseudogene TRBV3-2) and TRBJ2-7; a possible D gene is TRBD1 (6 bases). This receptor was obtained from a human donor in a cohort sampled during active COVID-19. The CDR3, as DNA: TGTGCCAGCAGGAAACAGGGCGAGGGTTTCTACGAGCAGTACTTC. Encoded protein: CASRKQGEGFYEQYF.